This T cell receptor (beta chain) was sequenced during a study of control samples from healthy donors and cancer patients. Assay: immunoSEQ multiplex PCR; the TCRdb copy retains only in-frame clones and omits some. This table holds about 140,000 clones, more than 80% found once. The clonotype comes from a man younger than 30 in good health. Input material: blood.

The CDR3 sequence is CASSEAGVRTSGGAGELFF. The DNA for the CDR3 is TGCGCCAGCAGTGAGGCAGGAGTCAGGACTAGCGGGGGGGCCGGGGAGCTGTTTTTT. V gene TRBV10-2 combines with J gene TRBJ2-2; 15 bases fit TRBD2. This CDR3 comprises 19 residues. Germline assignment: CDR1 WSHSY and CDR2 SAAADI. The ends lost 2 bases at V and 6 bases at J; junction bases unmatched: 10.